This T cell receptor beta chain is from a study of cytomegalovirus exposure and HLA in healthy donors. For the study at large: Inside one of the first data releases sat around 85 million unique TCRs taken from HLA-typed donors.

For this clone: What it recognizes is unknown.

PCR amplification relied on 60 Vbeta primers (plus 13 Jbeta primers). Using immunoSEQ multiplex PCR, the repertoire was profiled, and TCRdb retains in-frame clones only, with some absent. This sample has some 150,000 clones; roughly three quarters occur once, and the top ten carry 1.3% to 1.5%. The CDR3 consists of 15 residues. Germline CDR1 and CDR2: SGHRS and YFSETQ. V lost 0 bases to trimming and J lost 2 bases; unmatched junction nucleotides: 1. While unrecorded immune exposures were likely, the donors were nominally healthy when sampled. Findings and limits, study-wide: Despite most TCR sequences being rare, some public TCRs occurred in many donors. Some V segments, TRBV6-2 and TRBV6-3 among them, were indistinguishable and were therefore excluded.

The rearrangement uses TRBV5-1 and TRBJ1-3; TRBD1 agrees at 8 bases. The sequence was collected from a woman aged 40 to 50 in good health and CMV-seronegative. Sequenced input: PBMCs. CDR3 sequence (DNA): TGCGCCAGCAGCTTGGACAGGGGGGCTGGAAACACCATATATTTT. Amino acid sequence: CASSLDRGAGNTIYF. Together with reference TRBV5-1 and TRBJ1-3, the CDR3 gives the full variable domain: KAGVTQTPRYLIKTRGQQVTLSCSPISGHRSVSWYQQTPGQGLQFLFEYFSETQRNKGNFPGRFSGRQFSNSRSEMNVSTLELGDSALYLCASSLDRGAGNTIYFGEGSWLTVV.